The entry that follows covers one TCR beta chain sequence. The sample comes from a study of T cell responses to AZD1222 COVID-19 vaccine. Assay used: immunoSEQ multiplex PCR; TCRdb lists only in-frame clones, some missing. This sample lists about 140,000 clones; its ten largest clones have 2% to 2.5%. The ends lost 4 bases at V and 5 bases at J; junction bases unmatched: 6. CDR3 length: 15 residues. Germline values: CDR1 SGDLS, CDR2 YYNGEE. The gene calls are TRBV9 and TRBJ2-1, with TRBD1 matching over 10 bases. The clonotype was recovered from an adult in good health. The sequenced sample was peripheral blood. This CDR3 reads CASSLRTGGNNEQFF. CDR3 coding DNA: TGTGCCAGCAGCCTACGGACAGGGGGGAACAATGAGCAGTTCTTC.